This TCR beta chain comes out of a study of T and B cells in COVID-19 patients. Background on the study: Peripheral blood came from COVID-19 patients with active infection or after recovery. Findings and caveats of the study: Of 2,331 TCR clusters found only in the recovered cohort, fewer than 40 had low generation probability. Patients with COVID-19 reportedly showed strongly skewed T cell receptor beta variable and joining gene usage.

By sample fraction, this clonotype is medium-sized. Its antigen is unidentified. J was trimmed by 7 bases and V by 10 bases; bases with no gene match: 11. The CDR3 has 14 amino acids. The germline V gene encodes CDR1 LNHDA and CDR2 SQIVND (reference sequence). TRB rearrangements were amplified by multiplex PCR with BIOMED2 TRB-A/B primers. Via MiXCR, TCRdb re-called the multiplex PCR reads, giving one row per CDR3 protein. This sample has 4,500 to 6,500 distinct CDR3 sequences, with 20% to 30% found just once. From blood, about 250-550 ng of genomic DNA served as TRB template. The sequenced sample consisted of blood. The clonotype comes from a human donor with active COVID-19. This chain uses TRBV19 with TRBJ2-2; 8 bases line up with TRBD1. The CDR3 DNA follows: TGTGCCACCGATGGGACAGGCCGGGGCGGGGAGCTGTTTTTT. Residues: CATDGTGRGGELFF. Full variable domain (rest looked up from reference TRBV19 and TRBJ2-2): DGGITQSPKYLFRKEGQNVTLSCEQNLNHDAMYWYRQDPGQGLRLIYYSQIVNDFQKGDIAEGYSVSREKKESFPLTVTSAQKNPTAFYLCATDGTGRGGELFFGEGSRLTVL.